What follows are 16 T cell receptor beta chains derived from one specimen sequenced in a study of a mutant IDH1 vaccine in newly diagnosed glioma. Indicated time point: week 35, safety follow-up. All doses held 300 ug of mutant IDH1 20-mer peptide, with topical imiquimod. Assay: immunoSEQ multiplex PCR; the TCRdb copy retains only in-frame clones and omits some. The repertoire includes roughly 60,000 clones, 75% to 85% of them detected once, and roughly 5.7% sits in the top ten. Antigens of these TCRs are unknown. The sequences come from PBMCs, collected from a glioma patient whose treatment included an IDH1 peptide vaccine. The receptors were sampled from a man aged 40-49 years with glioma.

This chain links TRBV9 with TRBJ1-3; D not certain. V was pared by 0 bases and J by 0 bases, with 7 bases between. The CDR3 totals 15 residues. The germline gives CDR1 SGDLS, CDR2 YYNGEE. CDR3 nucleotide sequence: TGTGCCAGCAGCGTAGGCCCCGACTCTGGAAACACCATATATTTT. It is translated as CASSVGPDSGNTIYF. The entire variable domain, with the rest obtained from reference TRBV9 and TRBJ1-3, is as follows: DSGVTQTPKHLITATGQRVTLRCSPRSGDLSVYWYQQSLDQGLQFLIQYYNGEERAKGNILERFSAQQFPDLHSELNLSSLELGDSALYFCASSVGPDSGNTIYFGEGSWLTVV.

The chain is built from TRBV11-2 and TRBJ2-7; possibly TRBD1 for D (6 bases). CDR3 length: 15 amino acids. Deletions cut 3 bases from V and 1 base from J, with 13 bases between. Germline V gives CDR1 SGHAT, CDR2 FQNNGV. The CDR3 region is CASSLDSPRSYEQYF. For the CDR3, the DNA is TGTGCCAGCAGCTTGGACAGTCCGCGATCCTACGAGCAGTACTTC. The full variable domain, completed using reference TRBV11-2 and TRBJ2-7, is EAGVAQSPRYKIIEKRQSVAFWCNPISGHATLYWYQQILGQGPKLLIQFQNNGVVDDSQLPKDRFSAERLKGVDSTLKIQPAKLEDSAVYLCASSLDSPRSYEQYFGPGTRLTVT.

The chain links TRBV7-9 to TRBJ1-1; D perhaps matches TRBD1 (5 bases). V lost 5 bases and J 4 bases, leaving 11 bases between the germline ends. This CDR3 contains 13 residues. Germline V gene data show CDR1 as SEHNR and CDR2 as FQNEAQ (reference sequence). CDR3 sequence: CASSRDRGTEAFF. The CDR3 DNA reads TGTGCCAGCAGCCGCGACAGAGGCACTGAAGCTTTCTTT. The entire variable domain, with the rest obtained from reference TRBV7-9 and TRBJ1-1, is as follows: DTGVSQNPRHKITKRGQNVTFRCDPISEHNRLYWYRQTLGQGPEFLTYFQNEAQLEKSRLLSDRFSAERPKGSFSTLEIQRTEQGDSAMYLCASSRDRGTEAFFGQGTRLTVV.

This clone showed up just once. This chain links TRBV29-1 with TRBJ1-4; D gene ambiguous. The CDR3 is 16 amino acids. The V gene's germline CDR1 is SQVTM and CDR2 ANQGSEA. Trimming took 2 bases from V and 6 from J, leaving 19 bases between them. Here the CDR3 DNA reads TGCAGCGTTGAAAAATCGGGGAGCGGGGAGGATGAAAAACTGTTTTTT. It specifies CSVEKSGSGEDEKLFF.

The chain is built from TRBV5-4 and TRBJ1-2; D is possibly TRBD1 (5 bases). This CDR3 is built from 15 residues. V lost 0 bases, J lost 5 bases, and 14 bases lay in between. Germline lookup yields CDR1 SGHNT and CDR2 YYREEE (reference sequence). CDR3 sequence: CASSLAGQGPYGYTF. The CDR3 coding sequence is TGTGCCAGCAGCTTGGCAGGGCAGGGCCCATATGGCTACACCTTC.

This sequence joins TRBV28 and TRBJ2-4; D is ambiguous. V gave up 1 base and J gave up 2 bases, with 6 bases separating them. The germline V gene encodes CDR1 MDHEN and CDR2 SYDVKM. The CDR3 length is 14 residues. CDR3 nucleotide sequence: TGTGCCAGCAGTTTATTTGGTTCCAAAAACATTCAGTACTTC. Translation gives CASSLFGSKNIQYF. The full variable domain, rest sourced from reference TRBV28 and TRBJ2-4, is DVKVTQSSRYLVKRTGEKVFLECVQDMDHENMFWYRQDPGLGLRLIYFSYDVKMKEKGDIPEGYSVSREKKERFSLILESASTNQTSMYLCASSLFGSKNIQYFGAGTRLSVL.

The gene calls are TRBV30 and TRBJ2-1, with 7 bases aligning to TRBD2. The V gene end was trimmed by 2 bases and the J gene end by 7 bases; junction bases not matched to a gene: 2. The CDR3 extends over 12 amino acids. Germline lookup yields CDR1 GTSNPN and CDR2 SVGIG (reference sequence). CDR3 nucleotides: TGTGCCTGGAGTCGGGGGGAGAATGAGCAGTTCTTC. As protein: CAWSRGENEQFF.

The V call is TRBV4-2, the J call TRBJ2-3, with 11 bases matching TRBD2. CDR1 and CDR2 (germline): LGHNA, YNFKEQ. This CDR3 spans 21 amino acids. The trim removed 4 bases at V and 1 base at J, leaving 19 bases unmatched. The CDR3 region is CASSPAGTSGRVSSGTDTQYF. DNA for the CDR3: TGTGCCAGCAGCCCGGCGGGCACTAGCGGGAGAGTGTCATCGGGCACAGATACGCAGTATTTT.

By its share, this clone is medium-sized. The chain has TRBV14 and TRBJ1-2; D unresolved. The germline V gene encodes CDR1 SGHDN and CDR2 FVKESK. The CDR3 contains 13 residues. With 2 bases removed from V and 6 bases from J, the gap between germline ends came to 10 bases. The CDR3 coding sequence is TGTGCCAGCAGCCAATCAGGAATTCATGGCTACACCTTC. As protein: CASSQSGIHGYTF.

The chain has TRBV30 and TRBJ1-1; D ambiguous. Looked up from germline, CDR1 is GTSNPN and CDR2 is SVGIG (reference sequence). The V gene lost 2 bases and the J gene lost 1 base, with 8 bases spanning the gap. The CDR3 sequence is 13 residues long. CDR3 in amino acids: CAWSPKRNTEAFF. The CDR3 DNA follows: TGTGCCTGGAGTCCGAAAAGGAACACTGAAGCTTTCTTT.

This chain connects TRBV7-2 to TRBJ2-2; no definite D call. Germline-derived CDR1 and CDR2 are SGHTA and FQGNSA. The V end was cut by 1 base, the J end by 1 base, with 7 bases between. This CDR3 is 15 amino acids long. CDR3: CASSLDGVNTGELFF. In DNA, the CDR3 is TGTGCCAGCAGCTTAGATGGAGTGAACACCGGGGAGCTGTTTTTT.

This clone was counted between two and nine times. The DNA of the CDR3 is TGTGCCAGCAGACAAGGCCGGGACTCCAAAAGGGCCTACAATGAGCAGTTCTTC. This translates into CASRQGRDSKRAYNEQFF. The chain couples TRBV27 to TRBJ2-1; TRBD2 might be the D (6 bases). The V gene's germline CDR1 is MNHEY and CDR2 SMNVEV (reference sequence). CDR3 length: 18 residues. The V gene lost 6 bases and the J gene lost 2 bases, with 23 bases spanning the gap.

The chain joins TRBV4-1 to TRBJ2-7; D ambiguous. Germline lookup yields CDR1 MGHRA and CDR2 YSYEKL. V dropped 4 bases and J dropped 3 bases, with 13 bases sitting between them. CDR3 length equals 14 residues. In nucleotides, the CDR3 is TGCGCCAGCAGCCCTATCAAAGGGATCTACGAGCAGTACTTC. Residues: CASSPIKGIYEQYF.

The chain combines TRBV5-4 with TRBJ2-2, with 11 bases matching TRBD2. The germline CDR1 and CDR2 sequences are SGHNT and YYREEE (reference sequence). V was clipped by 6 bases and J by 5 bases; unmatched bases: 12. The CDR3 has 17 residues. CDR3: CASTPSLLAGGTGELFF. For the CDR3, the DNA is TGTGCCAGCACCCCCTCCTTGCTAGCGGGGGGTACCGGGGAGCTGTTTTTT.

The rearrangement joins TRBV21-1 to TRBJ2-5; the D segment call TRBD1 is taken from the table without a DNA check. TRBV21-1 is a pseudogene locus. This CDR3 contains 14 residues. Here the CDR3 reads CARCRDRPQETQYF. CDR3 in DNA: TGTGCCAGGTGCCGGGACAGACCCCAAGAGACCCAGTACTTC.

V and J are TRBV27 and TRBJ1-6, with 9 bases identical to TRBD1. The CDR3 loop spans 14 amino acids. The V and J ends lost 10 bases and 10 bases, in that order; junction bases with no gene match: 11. The V gene's germline CDR1 is MNHEY and CDR2 SMNVEV (reference sequence). CDR3 coding DNA: TGTGCCACGGGGACAGGGCGGTCCTTCTCACCCCTCCACTTT. This sequence encodes CATGTGRSFSPLHF.